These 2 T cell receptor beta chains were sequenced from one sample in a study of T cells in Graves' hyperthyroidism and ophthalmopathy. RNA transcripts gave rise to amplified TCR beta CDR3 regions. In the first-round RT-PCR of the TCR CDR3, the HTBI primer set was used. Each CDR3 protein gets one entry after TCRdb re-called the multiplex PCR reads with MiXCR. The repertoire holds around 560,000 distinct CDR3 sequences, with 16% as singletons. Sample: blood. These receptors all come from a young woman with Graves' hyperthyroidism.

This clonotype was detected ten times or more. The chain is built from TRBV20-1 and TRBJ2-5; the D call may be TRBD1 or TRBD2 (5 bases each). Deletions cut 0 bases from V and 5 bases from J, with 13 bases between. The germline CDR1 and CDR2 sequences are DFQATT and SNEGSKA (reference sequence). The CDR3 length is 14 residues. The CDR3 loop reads CSARDLSGPETQYF. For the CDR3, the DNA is TGCAGTGCTAGAGATCTGTCGGGACCTGAGACCCAGTACTTC.

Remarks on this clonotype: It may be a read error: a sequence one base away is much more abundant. The CDR3 reads CASRSSGSPYEQYF. The CDR3 DNA reads as TGTGCCAGCAGGAGTAGCGGGAGTCCTTACGAGCAGTACTTC. The V call is TRBV6-1, the J call TRBJ2-7; TRBD2 agrees at 9 bases. V was clipped by 6 bases and J by 4 bases; unmatched bases: 7. The CDR3 contains 14 residues. CDR1 and CDR2 (germline): MNHNS, SASEGT.